Listed below are T cell receptor beta chains from one sample, sequenced in a study of cytomegalovirus exposure and HLA in healthy donors. Sequenced by immunoSEQ multiplex PCR; TCRdb stores in-frame clones only, minus some. The sample holds around 160,000 clones, 77% seen once. Specimen: PBMCs. The receptors were sampled from a woman in her 40s in good health and CMV-seropositive. The CDR3 runs from the conserved cysteine through the conserved F or W. The order of the fields is V gene, clone size, J gene, D gene, CDR3 DNA, CDR3 protein. A D gene is named only where the DNA matches it firmly. The size entry is marked missing in some rows and otherwise reads once, few, many or a size class.

V gene: TRBV19; clone size: few; J gene: TRBJ1-1; D gene: TRBD1; CDR3 DNA: TGTGCCAGTAGGGACAGGGTTATGAACACTGAAGCTTTCTTT; CDR3 protein: CASRDRVMNTEAFF
V gene: TRBV13; clone size: .; J gene: TRBJ2-3; D gene: TRBD1; CDR3 DNA: TGTGCCAGCAGCTTAGGACAGGGGAGCACAGATACGCAGTATTTT; CDR3 protein: CASSLGQGSTDTQYF
V gene: TRBV6-5; clone size: few; J gene: TRBJ1-2; D gene: .; CDR3 DNA: TGTGCCAGCACTCCAGACCGGGATATTAACTATGGCTACACCTTC; CDR3 protein: CASTPDRDINYGYTF
V gene: TRBV28; clone size: .; J gene: TRBJ2-7; D gene: TRBD2; CDR3 DNA: TGTGCCAGCACCGCCCGGGGACTAGCGGTACCTGGTGAGCAGTACTTC; CDR3 protein: CASTARGLAVPGEQYF
V gene: TRBV29-1; clone size: .; J gene: TRBJ2-2; D gene: TRBD1; CDR3 DNA: TGCAGCGTCTCCGGGACAGGGAATGATTCCGGGGAGCTGTTTTTT; CDR3 protein: CSVSGTGNDSGELFF
V gene: TRBV6-4; clone size: .; J gene: TRBJ2-2; D gene: TRBD1; CDR3 DNA: TGTGCCAGCAGGAGGACAGGGGGCACCGGGGAGCTGTTTTTT; CDR3 protein: CASRRTGGTGELFF
V gene: TRBV5-1; clone size: .; J gene: TRBJ2-3; D gene: .; CDR3 DNA: TGCGCCAGCAGGGCGGGACAGCCTTCGGTAGATACGCAGTATTTT; CDR3 protein: CASRAGQPSVDTQYF
V gene: TRBV4-1; clone size: once; J gene: TRBJ2-1; D gene: .; CDR3 DNA: TGCGCCAGCAGCCAAGAGGCACCACTAGGGTACAATGAGCAGTTCTTC; CDR3 protein: CASSQEAPLGYNEQFF
V gene: TRBV9; clone size: few; J gene: TRBJ2-5; D gene: TRBD2; CDR3 DNA: TGTGCCAGCAGCGTAGATGTCGGCGGGGGGCAGGAGACCCAGTACTTC; CDR3 protein: CASSVDVGGGQETQYF
V gene: TRBV2; clone size: .; J gene: TRBJ2-7; D gene: TRBD1; CDR3 DNA: TGTGCCAGCAACTTACAGGGGGCAGGTGAGCAGTACTTC; CDR3 protein: CASNLQGAGEQYF
V gene: TRBV11-2; clone size: .; J gene: TRBJ2-1; D gene: .; CDR3 DNA: TGTGCCAGCAGCTTAGATCAACTAGATGAGCAGTTCTTC; CDR3 protein: CASSLDQLDEQFF
V gene: TRBV7-2; clone size: .; J gene: TRBJ1-1; D gene: .; CDR3 DNA: TGTGCCAGCAGCGTACGACAGATGAACACTGAAGCTTTCTTT; CDR3 protein: CASSVRQMNTEAFF
V gene: TRBV10-3; clone size: once; J gene: TRBJ2-7; D gene: .; CDR3 DNA: TGTGCCATCAGGAAAGACACCGGGGGTTTGTACGAGCAGTACTTC; CDR3 protein: CAIRKDTGGLYEQYF
V gene: TRBV30; clone size: .; J gene: TRBJ2-3; D gene: TRBD2; CDR3 DNA: TGTGCCTGGAGTCCCGGACTAGCGGGAGTCAAGTATTTT; CDR3 protein: CAWSPGLAGVKYF
V gene: TRBV28; clone size: .; J gene: TRBJ2-3; D gene: .; CDR3 DNA: TGTGCCAGCAGCACACTCGATGGGGGGACAGATACGCAGTATTTT; CDR3 protein: CASSTLDGGTDTQYF
V gene: TRBV11-2; clone size: .; J gene: TRBJ1-5; D gene: TRBD1; CDR3 DNA: TGTGCCAGCAGCTTTTCAACAGGGGGTTATCAGCCCCAGCATTTT; CDR3 protein: CASSFSTGGYQPQHF
V gene: TRBV7-2; clone size: .; J gene: TRBJ2-3; D gene: .; CDR3 DNA: TGTGCCAGCAGCTTAGGGTCCGGTGCGAATATGAAGACGCAGTATTTT; CDR3 protein: CASSLGSGANMKTQYF
V gene: TRBV2; clone size: few; J gene: TRBJ2-2; D gene: TRBD2; CDR3 DNA: TGTGCCAGCAGCTTGGGTAGCGGGAGTTGGCCCGGGGAGCTGTTTTTT; CDR3 protein: CASSLGSGSWPGELFF
V gene: TRBV18; clone size: .; J gene: TRBJ1-4; D gene: TRBD1; CDR3 DNA: TGTGCCAGCTCTCCAGGACAGGGGCCCGAAAAACTGTTTTTT; CDR3 protein: CASSPGQGPEKLFF
V gene: TRBV19; clone size: .; J gene: TRBJ2-1; D gene: .; CDR3 DNA: TGTGCCAGTAGGAGGGAGGGGGGGACCCGAGTATATGAGCAGTTCTTC; CDR3 protein: CASRREGGTRVYEQFF
V gene: TRBV28; clone size: .; J gene: TRBJ1-2; D gene: TRBD1; CDR3 DNA: TGTGCCAGCGCTATGACTTGGACAGGGGCCCGGTTTTGGTCTGGCTACACCTTC; CDR3 protein: CASAMTWTGARFWSGYTF
V gene: TRBV6-6; clone size: .; J gene: TRBJ2-4; D gene: .; CDR3 DNA: TGTGCCAGCAGTCCACAACATGGGGGGGCCAAAAACATTCAGTACTTC; CDR3 protein: CASSPQHGGAKNIQYF
V gene: TRBV6-5; clone size: .; J gene: TRBJ1-1; D gene: TRBD1; CDR3 DNA: TGTGCCAGCAGTTACGTACGGACAGGGGGGGGCACTGAAGCTTTCTTT; CDR3 protein: CASSYVRTGGGTEAFF
V gene: TRBV2; clone size: .; J gene: TRBJ2-1; D gene: TRBD2; CDR3 DNA: TGTGCCAGCAGACGGGGACTAGAAATGTACAATGAGCAGTTCTTC; CDR3 protein: CASRRGLEMYNEQFF
V gene: TRBV30; clone size: .; J gene: TRBJ2-1; D gene: TRBD1; CDR3 DNA: TGTGCCTCCCTGACAGGGGATTTTTCCAATGAGCAGTTCTTC; CDR3 protein: CASLTGDFSNEQFF
V gene: TRBV5-1; clone size: few; J gene: TRBJ2-3; D gene: TRBD1; CDR3 DNA: TGCGCCAGCAGCCCGGAGGGGACAGGGGGCACAGATACGCAGTATTTT; CDR3 protein: CASSPEGTGGTDTQYF
V gene: TRBV28; clone size: .; J gene: TRBJ1-1; D gene: .; CDR3 DNA: TGTGCCTCCCAAGTGGGGGGAGCGAACACTGAAGCTTTCTTT; CDR3 protein: CASQVGGANTEAFF
V gene: TRBV6-5; clone size: .; J gene: TRBJ1-2; D gene: .; CDR3 DNA: TGTGCCAGCAGTTACTCCTACAGTAGTCCTAACTATGGCTACACCTTC; CDR3 protein: CASSYSYSSPNYGYTF
V gene: TRBV5-4; clone size: .; J gene: TRBJ1-1; D gene: TRBD1; CDR3 DNA: TGTGCCAGCAGCCCGGGGACAGACTTCAACACTGAAGCTTTCTTT; CDR3 protein: CASSPGTDFNTEAFF
V gene: TRBV19; clone size: .; J gene: TRBJ1-2; D gene: .; CDR3 DNA: TGTGCCAGTAGTCTAGGGGCAGGGTCATCGAAAGGCCATGGCTACACCTTC; CDR3 protein: CASSLGAGSSKGHGYTF
V gene: TRBV14; clone size: .; J gene: TRBJ2-3; D gene: .; CDR3 DNA: TGTGCCAGCAGCCAAGCACAGAGCACAGATACGCAGTATTTT; CDR3 protein: CASSQAQSTDTQYF
V gene: TRBV18; clone size: .; J gene: TRBJ2-2; D gene: TRBD1; CDR3 DNA: TGTGCCAGCTCACCTACAGACAGGGGGAACACCGGGGAGCTGTTTTTT; CDR3 protein: CASSPTDRGNTGELFF
V gene: TRBV2; clone size: few; J gene: TRBJ1-2; D gene: .; CDR3 DNA: TGTGCCAGCAGTGAGAGAGCCACTAACTATGGCTACACCTTC; CDR3 protein: CASSERATNYGYTF
V gene: TRBV6-6; clone size: .; J gene: TRBJ2-1; D gene: .; CDR3 DNA: TGTGCCAGCAAGGCGGACAAGGATTACAATGAGCAGTTCTTC; CDR3 protein: CASKADKDYNEQFF
V gene: TRBV30; clone size: .; J gene: TRBJ1-6; D gene: TRBD1; CDR3 DNA: TGTGCCTGGAGTGGGGGACAGGGTCAGCCCCTCCACTTT; CDR3 protein: CAWSGGQGQPLHF
V gene: TRBV7-2; clone size: .; J gene: TRBJ1-4; D gene: .; CDR3 DNA: TGTGCCAGCAGCTTAGTAACACAGGGAACTAATGAAAAACTGTTTTTT; CDR3 protein: CASSLVTQGTNEKLFF
V gene: TRBV18; clone size: .; J gene: TRBJ1-1; D gene: .; CDR3 DNA: TGTGCCAGCTCATCGGACATGAACACTGAAGCTTTCTTT; CDR3 protein: CASSSDMNTEAFF
V gene: TRBV5-1; clone size: .; J gene: TRBJ2-1; D gene: .; CDR3 DNA: TGCGCCAGCAGCAGGACTACTGACAATGAGCAGTTCTTC; CDR3 protein: CASSRTTDNEQFF
V gene: TRBV7-2; clone size: .; J gene: TRBJ2-5; D gene: TRBD2; CDR3 DNA: TGTGCCAGCAGCTTACTGAACGGGACTAGCGGGAACCAAGAGACCCAGTACTTC; CDR3 protein: CASSLLNGTSGNQETQYF
V gene: TRBV4-3; clone size: many; J gene: TRBJ2-7; D gene: .; CDR3 DNA: TGCGCCAGCAGCCCCTCATCGGACACGAGATACGAGCAGTACTTC; CDR3 protein: CASSPSSDTRYEQYF
V gene: TRBV2; clone size: .; J gene: TRBJ2-2; D gene: TRBD1; CDR3 DNA: TGTGCCAGCAGTGCTAGACAGGGCCCCGGGGAGCTGTTTTTT; CDR3 protein: CASSARQGPGELFF
V gene: TRBV5-1; clone size: .; J gene: TRBJ2-5; D gene: TRBD1; CDR3 DNA: TGCGCCAGCAGCCCCGGACAGGGAGAGACCCAGTACTTC; CDR3 protein: CASSPGQGETQYF
V gene: TRBV28; clone size: .; J gene: TRBJ2-7; D gene: .; CDR3 DNA: TGTGCCAGCAGTTATAGCGGACCCTACGAGCAGTACTTC; CDR3 protein: CASSYSGPYEQYF
V gene: TRBV11-2; clone size: .; J gene: TRBJ2-7; D gene: TRBD1; CDR3 DNA: TGTGCCAGCAGCAAAGGGTGGGTCCAGGGGGAGAGCTCCTACGAGCAGTACTTC; CDR3 protein: CASSKGWVQGESSYEQYF
V gene: TRBV7-2; clone size: .; J gene: TRBJ2-1; D gene: TRBD2; CDR3 DNA: TGTGCCAGCAGCCTGGGGACTAGCGTAAATGAGCAGTTCTTC; CDR3 protein: CASSLGTSVNEQFF
V gene: TRBV10-2; clone size: .; J gene: TRBJ2-1; D gene: .; CDR3 DNA: TGCGCCAGCAGTGACATCAATGAGCAGTTCTTC; CDR3 protein: CASSDINEQFF